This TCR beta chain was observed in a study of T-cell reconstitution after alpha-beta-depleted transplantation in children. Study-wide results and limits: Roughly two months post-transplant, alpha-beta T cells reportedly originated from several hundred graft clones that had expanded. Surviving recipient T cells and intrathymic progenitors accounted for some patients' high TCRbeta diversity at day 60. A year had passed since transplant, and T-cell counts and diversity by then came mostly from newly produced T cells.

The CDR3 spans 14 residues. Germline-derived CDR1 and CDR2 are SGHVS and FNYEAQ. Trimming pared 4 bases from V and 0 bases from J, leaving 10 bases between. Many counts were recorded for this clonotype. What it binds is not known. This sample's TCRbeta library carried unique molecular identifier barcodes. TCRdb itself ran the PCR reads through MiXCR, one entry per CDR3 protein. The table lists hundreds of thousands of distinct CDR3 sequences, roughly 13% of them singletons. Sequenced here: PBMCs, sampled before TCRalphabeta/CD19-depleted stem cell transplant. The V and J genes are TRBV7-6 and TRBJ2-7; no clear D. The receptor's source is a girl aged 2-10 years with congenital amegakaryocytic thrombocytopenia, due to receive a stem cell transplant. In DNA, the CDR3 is TGTGCCAGCAGCTCCCCAGGAGACTCCTACGAGCAGTACTTC. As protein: CASSSPGDSYEQYF.